This T cell receptor (beta chain) appears in the sequencing data of a study of cytomegalovirus exposure and HLA in healthy donors. The study ran its PCR with 60 Vbeta and 13 Jbeta primers. This table comes from immunoSEQ multiplex PCR, and its TCRdb copy is limited to in-frame clones, with some not included. The sample carries some 96,000 clones, 50% to 80% recorded once. There are 14 residues in the CDR3. V dropped 5 bases and J dropped 2; count of bases not matched to a gene: 4. Germline values: CDR1 MNHNS, CDR2 SASEGT. Concerning this clone: The antigen is unknown.

Study-level points and caveats: Earlier findings revealed that most TCR beta V segments proved productive either about 90% or about 30% of the time.

Sequencing was done on a sample of PBMCs. The chain joins TRBV6-1 to TRBJ1-2, with 8 bases matching TRBD1. This clonotype originated in a man between 60 and 75 years old in good health and CMV-seronegative. The CDR3 loop reads CASSPRTGNYGYTF. The CDR3 DNA is TGTGCCAGCAGTCCTCGGACAGGGAACTATGGCTACACCTTC.